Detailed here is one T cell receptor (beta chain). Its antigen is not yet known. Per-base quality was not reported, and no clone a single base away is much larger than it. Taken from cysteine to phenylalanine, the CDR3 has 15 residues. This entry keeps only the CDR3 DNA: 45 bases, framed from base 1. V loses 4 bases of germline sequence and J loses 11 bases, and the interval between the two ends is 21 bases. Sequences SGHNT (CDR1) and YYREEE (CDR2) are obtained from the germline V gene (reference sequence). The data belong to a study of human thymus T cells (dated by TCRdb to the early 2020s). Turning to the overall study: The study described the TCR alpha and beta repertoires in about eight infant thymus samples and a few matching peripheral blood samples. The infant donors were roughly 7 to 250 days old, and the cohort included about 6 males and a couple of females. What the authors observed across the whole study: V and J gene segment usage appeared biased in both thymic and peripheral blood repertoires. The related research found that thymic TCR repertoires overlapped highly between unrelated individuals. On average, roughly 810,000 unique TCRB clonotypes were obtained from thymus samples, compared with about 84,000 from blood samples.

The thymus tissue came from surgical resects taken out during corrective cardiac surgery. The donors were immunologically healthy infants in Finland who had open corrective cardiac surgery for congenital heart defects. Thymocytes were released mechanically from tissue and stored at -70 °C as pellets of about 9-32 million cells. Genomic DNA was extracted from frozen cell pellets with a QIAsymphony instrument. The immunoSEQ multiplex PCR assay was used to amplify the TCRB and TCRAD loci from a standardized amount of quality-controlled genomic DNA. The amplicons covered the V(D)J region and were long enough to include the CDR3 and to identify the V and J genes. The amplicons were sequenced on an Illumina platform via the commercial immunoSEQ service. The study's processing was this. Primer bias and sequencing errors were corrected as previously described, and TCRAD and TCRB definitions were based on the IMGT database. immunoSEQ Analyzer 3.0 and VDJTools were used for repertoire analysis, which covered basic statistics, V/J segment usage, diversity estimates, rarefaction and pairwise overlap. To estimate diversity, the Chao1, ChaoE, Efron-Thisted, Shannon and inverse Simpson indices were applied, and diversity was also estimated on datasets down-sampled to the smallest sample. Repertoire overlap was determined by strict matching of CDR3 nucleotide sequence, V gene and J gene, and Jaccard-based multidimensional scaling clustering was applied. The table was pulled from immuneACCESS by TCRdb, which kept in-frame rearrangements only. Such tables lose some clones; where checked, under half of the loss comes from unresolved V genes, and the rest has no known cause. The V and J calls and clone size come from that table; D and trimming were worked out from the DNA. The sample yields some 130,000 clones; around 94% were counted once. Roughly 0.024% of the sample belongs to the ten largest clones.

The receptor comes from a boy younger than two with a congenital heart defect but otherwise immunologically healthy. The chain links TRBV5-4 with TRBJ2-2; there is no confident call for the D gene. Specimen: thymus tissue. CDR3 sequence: CASSPYANLLKELFF. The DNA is TGTGCCAGCAGCCCATACGCCAATCTCTTGAAAGAGCTGTTTTTT. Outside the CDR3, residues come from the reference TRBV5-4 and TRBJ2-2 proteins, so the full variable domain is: ETGVTQSPTHLIKTRGQQVTLRCSSQSGHNTVSWYQQALGQGPQFIFQYYREEENGRGNFPPRFSGLQFPNYSSELNVNALELDDSALYLCASSPYANLLKELFFGEGSRLTVL.